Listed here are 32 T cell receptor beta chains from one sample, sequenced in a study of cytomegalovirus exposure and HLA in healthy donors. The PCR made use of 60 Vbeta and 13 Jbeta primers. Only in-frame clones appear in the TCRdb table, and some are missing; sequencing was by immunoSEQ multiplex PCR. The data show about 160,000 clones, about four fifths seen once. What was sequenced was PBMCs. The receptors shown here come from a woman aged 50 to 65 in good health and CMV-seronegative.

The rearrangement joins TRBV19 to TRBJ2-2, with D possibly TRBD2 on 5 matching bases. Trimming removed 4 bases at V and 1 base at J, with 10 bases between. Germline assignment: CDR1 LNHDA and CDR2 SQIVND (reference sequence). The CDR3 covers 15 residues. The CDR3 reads CASSKRTENTGELFF. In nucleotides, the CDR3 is TGTGCCAGTAGTAAGCGGACTGAGAACACCGGGGAGCTGTTTTTT.

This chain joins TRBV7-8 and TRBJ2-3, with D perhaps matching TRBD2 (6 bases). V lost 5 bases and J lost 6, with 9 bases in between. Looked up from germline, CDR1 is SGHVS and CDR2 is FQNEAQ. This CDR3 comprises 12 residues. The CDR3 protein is CASSTSLDTQYF. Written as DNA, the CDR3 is TGTGCCAGCAGCACTAGCCTGGATACGCAGTATTTT.

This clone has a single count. The CDR3 region is CAISESRQGSYEQYF. DNA of the CDR3: TGTGCCATCAGTGAGTCTAGGCAGGGTTCCTACGAGCAGTACTTC. The rearrangement links TRBV10-3 to TRBJ2-7, with D maybe TRBD1 (5 bases). The CDR3 runs 15 residues. Trimming took 0 bases from V and 1 from J, leaving 10 bases between them. The germline gives CDR1 ENHRY, CDR2 SYGVKD.

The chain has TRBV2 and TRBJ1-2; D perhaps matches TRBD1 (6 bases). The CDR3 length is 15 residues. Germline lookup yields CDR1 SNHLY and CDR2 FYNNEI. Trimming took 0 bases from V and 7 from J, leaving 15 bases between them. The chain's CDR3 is CASSEALTGYGGYTF. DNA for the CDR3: TGTGCCAGCAGTGAAGCGCTGACAGGCTATGGTGGCTACACCTTC.

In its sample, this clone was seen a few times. Here the CDR3 reads CSARQGDGAEAFF. The CDR3 DNA reads TGCAGCGCCCGACAGGGGGATGGGGCTGAAGCTTTCTTT. This sequence joins TRBV29-1 and TRBJ1-1, with 9 positions matching TRBD1. The CDR3 runs to 13 residues. Per the germline V gene, CDR1 is SQVTM and CDR2 is ANQGSEA. The V segment lost 7 bases and the J segment 6 bases; nucleotides outside the gene matches: 9. The full variable domain, with the rest looked up from reference TRBV29-1 and TRBJ1-1, is SAVISQKPSRDICQRGTSLTIQCQVDSQVTMMFWYRQQPGQSLTLIATANQGSEATYESGFVIDKFPISRPNLTFSTLTVSNMSPEDSSIYLCSARQGDGAEAFFGQGTRLTVV.

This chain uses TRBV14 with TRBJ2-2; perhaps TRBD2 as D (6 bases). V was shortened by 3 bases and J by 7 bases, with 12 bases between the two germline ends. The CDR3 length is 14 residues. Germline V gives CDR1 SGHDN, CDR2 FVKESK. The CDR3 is CASSHGRADGELFF. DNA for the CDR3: TGTGCCAGCAGCCACGGGAGAGCAGACGGGGAGCTGTTTTTT.

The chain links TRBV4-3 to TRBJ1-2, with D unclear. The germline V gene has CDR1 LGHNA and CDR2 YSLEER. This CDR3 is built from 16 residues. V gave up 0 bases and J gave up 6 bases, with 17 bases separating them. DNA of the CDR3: TGCGCCAGCAGCCAAGATTCCACACCCAGAGAGGATGGCTACACCTTC. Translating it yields CASSQDSTPREDGYTF.

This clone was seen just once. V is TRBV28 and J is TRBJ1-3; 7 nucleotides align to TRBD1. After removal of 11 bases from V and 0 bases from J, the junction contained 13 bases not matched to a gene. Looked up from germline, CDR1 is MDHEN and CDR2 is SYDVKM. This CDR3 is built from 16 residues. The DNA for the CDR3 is TGTGCCGCCCGGACACTTCGACAGGGCTCTGGAAACACCATATATTTT. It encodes CAARTLRQGSGNTIYF.

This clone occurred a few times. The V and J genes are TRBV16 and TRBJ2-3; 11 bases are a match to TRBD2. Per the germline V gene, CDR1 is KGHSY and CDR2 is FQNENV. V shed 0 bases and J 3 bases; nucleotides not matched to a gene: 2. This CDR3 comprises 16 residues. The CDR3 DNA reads TGTGCCAGCAGCCAATCGGGGACTAGCGGAACAGATACGCAGTATTTT. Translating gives CASSQSGTSGTDTQYF.

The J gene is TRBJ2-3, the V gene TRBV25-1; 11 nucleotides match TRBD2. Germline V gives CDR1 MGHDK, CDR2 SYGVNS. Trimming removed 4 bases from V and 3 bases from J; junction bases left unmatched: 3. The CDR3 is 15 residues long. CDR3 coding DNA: TGTGCCAGCAGTGCCCTAGCGGGGGGTACAGATACGCAGTATTTT. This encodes CASSALAGGTDTQYF.

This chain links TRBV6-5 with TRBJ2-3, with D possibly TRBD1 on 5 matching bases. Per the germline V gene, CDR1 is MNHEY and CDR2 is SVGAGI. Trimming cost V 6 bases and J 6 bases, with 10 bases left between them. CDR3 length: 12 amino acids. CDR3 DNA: TGTGCCAGCAGGACTTCAGGGGATACGCAGTATTTT. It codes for CASRTSGDTQYF.

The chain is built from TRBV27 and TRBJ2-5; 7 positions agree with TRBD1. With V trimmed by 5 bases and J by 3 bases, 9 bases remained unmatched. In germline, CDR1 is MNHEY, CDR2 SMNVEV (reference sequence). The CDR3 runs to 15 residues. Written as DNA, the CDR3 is TGTGCCAGCAGTCCGACAGGGTATGGGGAAGAGACCCAGTACTTC. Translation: CASSPTGYGEETQYF.

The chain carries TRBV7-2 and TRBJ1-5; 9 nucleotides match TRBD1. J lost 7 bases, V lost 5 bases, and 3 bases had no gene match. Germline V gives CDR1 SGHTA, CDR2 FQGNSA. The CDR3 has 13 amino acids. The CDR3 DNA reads TGTGCCAGCAGCCTAACAGGGGGCCAGCCCCAGCATTTT. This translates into CASSLTGGQPQHF.

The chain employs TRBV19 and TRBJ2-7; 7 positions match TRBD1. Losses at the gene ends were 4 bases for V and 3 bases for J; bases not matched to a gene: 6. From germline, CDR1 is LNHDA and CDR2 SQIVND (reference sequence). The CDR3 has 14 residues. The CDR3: CASSTRQGFYEQYF. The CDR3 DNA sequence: TGTGCCAGTAGTACAAGACAGGGTTTCTACGAGCAGTACTTC.

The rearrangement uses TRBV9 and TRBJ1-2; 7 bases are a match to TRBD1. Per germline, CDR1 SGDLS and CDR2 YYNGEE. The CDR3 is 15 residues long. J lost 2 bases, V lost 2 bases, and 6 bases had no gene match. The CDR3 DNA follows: TGTGCCAGCAGCGTGGACCCGACAGGGAACTATGGCTACACCTTC. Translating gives CASSVDPTGNYGYTF. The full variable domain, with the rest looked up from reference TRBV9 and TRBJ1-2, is DSGVTQTPKHLITATGQRVTLRCSPRSGDLSVYWYQQSLDQGLQFLIQYYNGEERAKGNILERFSAQQFPDLHSELNLSSLELGDSALYFCASSVDPTGNYGYTFGSGTRLTVV.

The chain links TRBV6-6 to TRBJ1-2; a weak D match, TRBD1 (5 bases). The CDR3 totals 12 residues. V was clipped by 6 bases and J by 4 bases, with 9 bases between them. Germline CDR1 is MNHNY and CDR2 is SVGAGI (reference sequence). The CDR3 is CASRIDSYGYTF. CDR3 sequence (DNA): TGTGCCAGCAGAATCGACAGCTATGGCTACACCTTC.

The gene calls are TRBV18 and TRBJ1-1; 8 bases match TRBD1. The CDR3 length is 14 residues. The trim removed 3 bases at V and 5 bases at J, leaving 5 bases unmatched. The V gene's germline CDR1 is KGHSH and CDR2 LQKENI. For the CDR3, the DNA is TGTGCCAGCTCACCGGGGACAGGTAAAACTGAAGCTTTCTTT. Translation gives CASSPGTGKTEAFF.

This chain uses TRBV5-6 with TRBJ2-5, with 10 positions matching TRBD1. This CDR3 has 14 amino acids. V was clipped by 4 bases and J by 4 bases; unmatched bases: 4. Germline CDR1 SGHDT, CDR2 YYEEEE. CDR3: CASSRWDRGETQYF. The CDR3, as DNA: TGTGCCAGCAGCCGCTGGGACAGGGGAGAGACCCAGTACTTC.

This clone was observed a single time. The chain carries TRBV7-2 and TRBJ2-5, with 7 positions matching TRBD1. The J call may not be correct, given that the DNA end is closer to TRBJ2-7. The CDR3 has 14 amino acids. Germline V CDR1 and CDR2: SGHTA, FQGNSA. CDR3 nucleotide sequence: TGTGCCAGCAGCTTTGGGACAGATTCCTACGAGCAGTACTTC. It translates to CASSFGTDSYEQYF.

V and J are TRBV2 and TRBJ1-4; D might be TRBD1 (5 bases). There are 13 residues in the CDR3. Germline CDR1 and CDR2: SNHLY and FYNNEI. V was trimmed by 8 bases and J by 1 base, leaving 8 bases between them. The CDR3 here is CASGGGTNEKLFF. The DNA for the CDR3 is TGTGCCAGCGGCGGGGGAACTAATGAAAAACTGTTTTTT.

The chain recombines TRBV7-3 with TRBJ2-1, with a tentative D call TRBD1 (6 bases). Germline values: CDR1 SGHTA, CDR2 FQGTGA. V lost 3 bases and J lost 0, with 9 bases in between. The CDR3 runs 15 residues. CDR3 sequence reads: CASSFQGSSYNEQFF. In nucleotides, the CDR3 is TGTGCCAGCAGCTTCCAGGGGAGCTCCTACAATGAGCAGTTCTTC.

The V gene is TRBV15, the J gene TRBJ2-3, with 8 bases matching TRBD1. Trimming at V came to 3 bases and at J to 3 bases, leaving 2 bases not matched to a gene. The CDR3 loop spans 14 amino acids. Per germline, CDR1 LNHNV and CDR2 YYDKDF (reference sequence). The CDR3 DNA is TGTGCCACCAGCAGGAGGACAGGGACAGATACGCAGTATTTT. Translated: CATSRRTGTDTQYF.

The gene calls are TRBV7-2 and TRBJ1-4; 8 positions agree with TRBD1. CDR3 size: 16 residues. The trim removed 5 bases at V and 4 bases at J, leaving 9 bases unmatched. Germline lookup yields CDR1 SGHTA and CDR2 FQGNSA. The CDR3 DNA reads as TGTGCCAGCAGCCCACAAGGACAGGGCAGTAATGAAAAACTGTTTTTT. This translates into CASSPQGQGSNEKLFF.

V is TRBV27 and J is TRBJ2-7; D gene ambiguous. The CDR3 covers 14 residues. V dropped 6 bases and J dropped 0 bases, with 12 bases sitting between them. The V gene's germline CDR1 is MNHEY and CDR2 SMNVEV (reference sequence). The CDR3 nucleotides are TGTGCCAGCAGGCCCGATGTCGGCTCCTACGAGCAGTACTTC. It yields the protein CASRPDVGSYEQYF.

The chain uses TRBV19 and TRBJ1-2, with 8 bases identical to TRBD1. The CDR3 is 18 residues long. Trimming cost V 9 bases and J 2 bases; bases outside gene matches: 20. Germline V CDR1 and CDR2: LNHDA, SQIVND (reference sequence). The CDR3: CASTPGQGRLGMNYGYTF. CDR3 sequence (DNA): TGTGCCAGCACCCCCGGACAGGGAAGGTTGGGGATGAACTATGGCTACACCTTC.

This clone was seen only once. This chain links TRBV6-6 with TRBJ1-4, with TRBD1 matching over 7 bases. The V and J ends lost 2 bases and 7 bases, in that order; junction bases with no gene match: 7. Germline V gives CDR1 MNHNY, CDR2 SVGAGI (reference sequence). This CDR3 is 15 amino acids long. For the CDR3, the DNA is TGTGCCAGCAGTTACGCCGGGACAGAGGGTGAAAAACTGTTTTTT. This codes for CASSYAGTEGEKLFF.

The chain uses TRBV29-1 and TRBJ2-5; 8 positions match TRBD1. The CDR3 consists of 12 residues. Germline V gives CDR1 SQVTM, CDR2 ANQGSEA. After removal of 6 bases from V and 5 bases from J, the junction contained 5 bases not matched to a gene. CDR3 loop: CSVDRGDETQYF. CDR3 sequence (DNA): TGCAGCGTCGACAGGGGAGACGAGACCCAGTACTTC.

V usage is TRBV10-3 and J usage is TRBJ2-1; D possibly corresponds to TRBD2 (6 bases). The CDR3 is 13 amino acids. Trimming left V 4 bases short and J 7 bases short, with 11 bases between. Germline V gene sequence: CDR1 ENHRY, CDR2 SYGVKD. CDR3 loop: CAISGGGRNEQFF. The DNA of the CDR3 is TGTGCCATCAGTGGTGGGGGGAGGAATGAGCAGTTCTTC.

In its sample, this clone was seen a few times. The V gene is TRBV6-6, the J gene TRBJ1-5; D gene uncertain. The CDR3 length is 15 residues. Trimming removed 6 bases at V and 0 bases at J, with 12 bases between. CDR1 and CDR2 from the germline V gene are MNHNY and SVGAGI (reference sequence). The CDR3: CASRSPEGSNQPQHF. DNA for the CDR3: TGTGCCAGCAGAAGCCCCGAGGGTAGCAATCAGCCCCAGCATTTT.

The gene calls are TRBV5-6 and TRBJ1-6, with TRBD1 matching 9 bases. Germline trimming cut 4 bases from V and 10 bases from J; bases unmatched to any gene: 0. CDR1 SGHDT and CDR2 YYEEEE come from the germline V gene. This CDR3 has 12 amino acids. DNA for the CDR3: TGTGCCAGCAGCGACAGGGGGTCACCCCTCCACTTT. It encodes CASSDRGSPLHF.

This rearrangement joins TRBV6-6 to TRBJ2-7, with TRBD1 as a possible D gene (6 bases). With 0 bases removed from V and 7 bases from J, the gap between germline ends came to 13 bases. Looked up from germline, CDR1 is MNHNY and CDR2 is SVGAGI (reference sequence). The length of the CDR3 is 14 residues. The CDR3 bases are TGTGCCAGCAGTTACTCTGCGAAGCAGGGGGAGCAGTACTTC. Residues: CASSYSAKQGEQYF.

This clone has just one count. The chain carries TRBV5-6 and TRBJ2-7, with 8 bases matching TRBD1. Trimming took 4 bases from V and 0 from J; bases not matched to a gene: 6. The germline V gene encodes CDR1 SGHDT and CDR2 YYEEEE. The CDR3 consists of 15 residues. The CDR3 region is CASSLSGGGSYEQYF. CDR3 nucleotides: TGTGCCAGCAGCCTTTCAGGGGGCGGCTCCTACGAGCAGTACTTC.